These 29 T cell receptor beta chains came from one sample sequenced in a study of blood T cell repertoires in COVID-19. Only in-frame clones appear in the TCRdb table, and some are missing; sequencing was by immunoSEQ multiplex PCR. The data contain some 670,000 clones, approximately 90% of them singletons. What was sequenced was peripheral blood. The source is a woman aged 18-30 years with acute or convalescent COVID-19.

This clone was found once. V is TRBV19 and J is TRBJ2-2; possibly TRBD1 for D (6 bases). Germline CDR1 reads LNHDA; CDR2 reads SQIVND (reference sequence). V dropped 3 bases and J dropped 2 bases, with 10 bases sitting between them. This CDR3 comprises 15 residues. CDR3 region: CASSIRTVNTGELFF. The CDR3 DNA reads as TGTGCCAGTAGTATCCGGACAGTTAACACCGGGGAGCTGTTTTTT. The full variable domain, rest sourced from reference TRBV19 and TRBJ2-2, is DGGITQSPKYLFRKEGQNVTLSCEQNLNHDAMYWYRQDPGQGLRLIYYSQIVNDFQKGDIAEGYSVSREKKESFPLTVTSAQKNPTAFYLCASSIRTVNTGELFFGEGSRLTVL.

This clone was seen a handful of times. The chain joins TRBV30 to TRBJ2-1; 8 nucleotides align to TRBD1. V shed 8 bases and J 5 bases; nucleotides not matched to a gene: 8. This CDR3 comprises 13 residues. CDR1 and CDR2 from the germline V gene are GTSNPN and SVGIG (reference sequence). CDR3 protein: CAATGGSNNEQFF. In nucleotides, the CDR3 is TGTGCCGCAACAGGGGGGTCAAACAATGAGCAGTTCTTC.

The chain carries TRBV7-3 and TRBJ2-2, with TRBD2 matching 8 bases. The CDR3 totals 17 residues. J lost 4 bases, V lost 3 bases, and 10 bases had no gene match. The germline gives CDR1 SGHTA, CDR2 FQGTGA. CDR3 region: CASSLRSGGDRTGELFF. The CDR3 coding sequence is TGTGCCAGCAGCTTGCGCAGCGGGGGAGACCGCACCGGGGAGCTGTTTTTT.

The chain combines TRBV27 with TRBJ2-1, with D uncertain. The CDR3 runs to 13 residues. V lost 0 bases to trimming and J lost 10 bases, with 10 bases between them. The germline gives CDR1 MNHEY, CDR2 SMNVEV (reference sequence). The CDR3 sequence is CASSLSLHGEQFF. CDR3 nucleotides: TGTGCCAGCAGTTTATCTCTCCACGGGGAGCAGTTCTTC.

The J gene is TRBJ1-1, the V gene TRBV10-1; 7 bases fit TRBD1. The CDR3 covers 16 residues. V trimming: 4 bases; J trimming: 6 bases; junction bases outside the gene matches: 14. CDR1 WNHNN and CDR2 SYGVQD come from the germline V gene (reference sequence). The CDR3 sequence: CASSGNRDQGEPEAFF. The CDR3 DNA is TGCGCCAGCAGTGGGAATAGGGATCAGGGGGAACCTGAAGCTTTCTTT.

This clone was recorded once. The rearrangement joins TRBV4-2 to TRBJ1-4; the match to TRBD1 covers 11 bases. The CDR3 runs to 14 residues. J gave up 6 bases and V 5 bases, and 2 bases lay outside the gene matches. The V gene's germline CDR1 is LGHNA and CDR2 YNFKEQ. The CDR3 protein is CASSWTGGDEKLFF. The CDR3 DNA reads TGTGCCAGCAGCTGGACAGGGGGCGATGAAAAACTGTTTTTT.

The chain links TRBV7-2 to TRBJ1-5, with 7 bases aligning to TRBD1. CDR1 is SGHTA, CDR2 FQGNSA, per germline. J gave up 3 bases and V 5 bases, and 4 bases lay outside the gene matches. There are 14 residues in the CDR3. The CDR3 region has the DNA TGTGCCAGCAGCCCTGGACAGGCCAATCAGCCCCAGCATTTT. Protein product: CASSPGQANQPQHF.

Concerning this clone: The sample carries other DNA sequences with the same CDR3. The genes are TRBV29-1 and TRBJ1-2; a possible D gene is TRBD1 (5 bases). From germline, CDR1 is SQVTM and CDR2 ANQGSEA. The CDR3 totals 11 residues. With 4 bases removed from V and 4 bases from J, the gap between germline ends came to 7 bases. The CDR3: CSVAGSYGYTF. The CDR3 DNA sequence: TGCAGCGTTGCAGGGTCCTATGGCTACACCTTC.

This chain joins TRBV24-1 and TRBJ2-3, with 7 bases that match TRBD1. With V trimmed by 3 bases and J by 5 bases, 13 bases remained unmatched. CDR1 and CDR2 from the germline V gene are KGHDR and SFDVKD. The CDR3 spans 17 residues. CDR3 in amino acids: CATSDQLRQGVLDTQYF. The DNA for the CDR3 is TGTGCCACCAGTGATCAGTTAAGACAGGGAGTTTTAGATACGCAGTATTTT.

The chain couples TRBV4-1 to TRBJ2-2, with a weak D call TRBD1 (6 bases). CDR3 length equals 15 residues. V dropped 3 bases and J dropped 3 bases, with 11 bases sitting between them. Germline lookup yields CDR1 MGHRA and CDR2 YSYEKL. The CDR3 here is CASSQGASYTGELFF. The CDR3 coding sequence is TGCGCCAGCAGCCAGGGGGCGTCGTACACCGGGGAGCTGTTTTTT.

In its sample, this clone was seen once. The chain recombines TRBV4-3 with TRBJ1-2, with TRBD1 as a possible D gene (5 bases). Between the trimmed V and J ends, which lost 3 bases and 8 bases, there was a span of 16 bases. The CDR3 runs 14 residues. From germline, CDR1 is LGHNA and CDR2 YSLEER. DNA for the CDR3: TGCGCCAGCAGCCAGGAAGCAGGGTCCGGAGGCTACACCTTC. Protein sequence: CASSQEAGSGGYTF.

V is TRBV5-4 and J is TRBJ2-3, with D unclear. CDR1 is SGHNT, CDR2 YYREEE, per germline (reference sequence). The germline V and J ends were trimmed by 6 bases and 1 base, with 9 bases remaining between them. The CDR3 covers 13 residues. CDR3 protein: CASTGPGTDTQYF. CDR3 sequence (DNA): TGTGCCAGCACTGGCCCCGGCACAGATACGCAGTATTTT.

The genes are TRBV19 and TRBJ2-1; 15 nucleotides match TRBD2. V dropped 5 bases and J dropped 5; count of bases not matched to a gene: 7. Germline V gene sequence: CDR1 LNHDA, CDR2 SQIVND (reference sequence). This CDR3 is built from 17 residues. The CDR3 DNA follows: TGTGCCAGTAGTCACGGACTAGCGGGGGGGCCCGACAATGAGCAGTTCTTC. Translated, it gives CASSHGLAGGPDNEQFF.

The chain uses TRBV6-5 and TRBJ1-1, with 9 nucleotides matching TRBD1. V lost 6 bases and J lost 11; bases outside the gene matches: 10. The CDR3 runs to 13 residues. Per germline, CDR1 MNHEY and CDR2 SVGAGI. This CDR3 reads CASSLTGGAKAFF. In nucleotides, the CDR3 is TGTGCCAGCAGCTTAACAGGGGGCGCGAAGGCTTTCTTT.

CDR3 loop: CASSQDGAQVAHGYTF. Written as DNA, the CDR3 is TGCGCCAGCAGCCAAGATGGGGCACAGGTAGCCCATGGCTACACCTTC. The rearrangement links TRBV4-1 to TRBJ1-2, with D possibly being TRBD1 (5 bases). This CDR3 has 16 residues. Per the germline V gene, CDR1 is MGHRA and CDR2 is YSYEKL. V lost 0 bases to trimming and J lost 6 bases, with 17 bases between them.

The J gene is TRBJ1-5, the V gene TRBV24-1; maybe TRBD1 (5 bases). The CDR3 runs to 15 residues. With 10 bases removed from V and 4 bases from J, the gap between germline ends came to 19 bases. Germline V gene data show CDR1 as KGHDR and CDR2 as SFDVKD. CDR3 nucleotides: TGTGCCACTCACCAGGTCAGGGAGGGGAATCAGCCCCAGCATTTT. Amino acid sequence: CATHQVREGNQPQHF.

V gene TRBV24-1 combines with J gene TRBJ2-1; the match to TRBD1 covers 7 bases. The CDR3 spans 15 residues. Germline lookup yields CDR1 KGHDR and CDR2 SFDVKD. The trim removed 0 bases at V and 8 bases at J, leaving 6 bases unmatched. The CDR3 sequence is CATSDLRHRGDEQFF. The CDR3, as DNA: TGTGCCACCAGTGATTTGCGACACAGGGGAGATGAGCAGTTCTTC.

The J gene is TRBJ1-4, the V gene TRBV11-2; D unresolved. The V end was cut by 3 bases, the J end by 0 bases, with 11 bases between. Germline V gene lookup returns CDR1 SGHAT and CDR2 FQNNGV. This CDR3 region has 16 residues. The CDR3 DNA reads as TGTGCCAGCAGCTTTGGGCAGGCATCAACTAATGAAAAACTGTTTTTT. This translates into CASSFGQASTNEKLFF.

The chain employs TRBV7-9 and TRBJ2-7, with 8 bases fitting TRBD2. V was clipped by 1 base and J by 7 bases; unmatched bases: 12. The CDR3 totals 16 residues. Germline CDR1 reads SEHNR; CDR2 reads FQNEAQ (reference sequence). CDR3 sequence: CASSLVPGLDFREQYF. The CDR3 nucleotides are TGTGCCAGCAGCTTAGTTCCGGGACTAGATTTCCGTGAGCAGTACTTC.

The gene calls are TRBV5-1 and TRBJ2-2, with 9 nucleotides matching TRBD1. V dropped 7 bases and J dropped 0; count of bases not matched to a gene: 7. The germline V gene has CDR1 SGHRS and CDR2 YFSETQ. This CDR3 is built from 16 residues. CDR3 DNA sequence: TGCGCCAGCGGAGGACAGGGGAAAGCGAACACCGGGGAGCTGTTTTTT. Residues: CASGGQGKANTGELFF.

The genes are TRBV18 and TRBJ2-1; D uncertain. The germline V and J ends were trimmed by 6 bases and 6 bases, with 15 bases remaining between them. Per germline, CDR1 KGHSH and CDR2 LQKENI. This CDR3 has 14 residues. The CDR3 DNA follows: TGTGCCAGCTCGCCCCGTGCCAGGATCAATGAGCAGTTCTTC. This translates into CASSPRARINEQFF.

This chain joins TRBV4-3 and TRBJ2-7; D not certain. Deletions cut 0 bases from V and 3 bases from J, with 12 bases between. The CDR3 loop spans 15 amino acids. Germline CDR1 reads LGHNA; CDR2 reads YSLEER. CDR3 loop: CASSQDVQADYEQYF. In DNA, the CDR3 is TGCGCCAGCAGCCAAGATGTCCAGGCCGACTACGAGCAGTACTTC.

Concerning this clone itself: Other DNA sequences of this sample code for an identical CDR3. V gene TRBV9 combines with J gene TRBJ1-2; D is perhaps TRBD1 (5 bases). The CDR3 runs to 12 residues. V gave up 2 bases and J gave up 8 bases, with 10 bases separating them. The germline gives CDR1 SGDLS, CDR2 YYNGEE. CDR3 sequence: CASSVGGGGYTF. DNA for the CDR3: TGTGCCAGCAGCGTGGGGGGAGGCGGCTACACCTTC.

The gene calls are TRBV23-1 and TRBJ1-2; 8 positions match TRBD1. TRBV23-1 is classed as an ORF, of uncertain function. CDR3 size: 15 residues. Trimming took 2 bases from V and 3 from J; bases not matched to a gene: 5. The CDR3 DNA is TGCGCCAGCAGTCAACCCCGGGACAGGTACTATGGCTACACCTTC. Translation gives CASSQPRDRYYGYTF.

A note on this clone: Additional DNA sequences in this sample encode the identical CDR3. The CDR3 coding sequence is TGTGCCAGTACCAGGACAGGGGGCGGCTACACCTTC. This sequence encodes CASTRTGGGYTF. The rearrangement uses TRBV19 and TRBJ1-2; 11 bases map to TRBD1. The CDR3 consists of 12 residues. Unmatched junction bases numbered 3, after V lost 7 bases and J lost 8 bases. The germline V gene encodes CDR1 LNHDA and CDR2 SQIVND (reference sequence).

This chain uses TRBV12-3 or TRBV12-4 with TRBJ1-2; TRBD1 might be the D (6 bases). CDR3 length: 13 residues. Deletions cut 1 base from V and 6 bases from J, with 9 bases between. CDR3 sequence reads: CASSLDYRDGYTF. The CDR3 nucleotides are TGTGCCAGCAGTTTAGACTACAGGGATGGCTACACCTTC.

The rearrangement uses TRBV21-1 and TRBJ1-5. TRBV21-1 is a documented pseudogene. The CDR3 length is 16 residues. In nucleotides, the CDR3 is TGTGCCAGCAGCAAAGACGGGGAAGGAACCAATCAGCCCCAGCATTTT. This codes for CASSKDGEGTNQPQHF.

The chain is built from TRBV30 and TRBJ1-2, with a weak D call TRBD1 (6 bases). The CDR3 runs 12 residues. V was shortened by 1 base and J by 8 bases, with 11 bases between the two germline ends. Per the germline V gene, CDR1 is GTSNPN and CDR2 is SVGIG (reference sequence). CDR3 sequence (DNA): TGTGCCTGGAGTGCTTACAGGGTCGGCTACACCTTC. Amino acid sequence: CAWSAYRVGYTF.

The V call is TRBV9, the J call TRBJ1-4; maybe TRBD1 (6 bases). V shed 4 bases and J shed 4 bases, with 11 bases lying between them. CDR3 length: 14 amino acids. Germline values: CDR1 SGDLS, CDR2 YYNGEE. Written as DNA, the CDR3 is TGTGCCAGCAGCCGGGGACACAGTAATGAAAAACTGTTTTTT. This codes for CASSRGHSNEKLFF.